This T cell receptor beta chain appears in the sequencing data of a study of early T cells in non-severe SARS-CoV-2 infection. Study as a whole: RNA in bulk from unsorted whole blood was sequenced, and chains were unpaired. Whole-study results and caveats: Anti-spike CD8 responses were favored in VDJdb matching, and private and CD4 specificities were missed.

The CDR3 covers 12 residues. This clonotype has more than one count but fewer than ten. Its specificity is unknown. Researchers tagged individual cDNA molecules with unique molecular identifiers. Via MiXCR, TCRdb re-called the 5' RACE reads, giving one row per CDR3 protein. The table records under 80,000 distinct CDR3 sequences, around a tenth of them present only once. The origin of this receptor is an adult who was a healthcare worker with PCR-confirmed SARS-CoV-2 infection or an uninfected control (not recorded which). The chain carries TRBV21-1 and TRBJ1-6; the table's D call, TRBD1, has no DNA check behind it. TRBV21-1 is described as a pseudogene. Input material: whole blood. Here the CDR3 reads CAATGDSSPLHF. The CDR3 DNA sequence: TGTGCCGCCACAGGGGATAGTTCACCCCTCCACTTT.